The rows below give T cell receptor beta chains drawn from one sample of a study of beta chain features in type 1 diabetes. TCRdb's table, derived via immunoSEQ multiplex PCR, lists solely in-frame clones and lacks some. The data show a few hundred thousand clones, with approximately 12% seen just once and over 0.008% held by the top ten. The sequenced sample was naive CD4+ T cells from blood. The receptors here all came from a woman aged 18-29 years with type 1 diabetes. CDR3s include the opening cysteine and the closing phenylalanine or tryptophan. D genes are given only for firm matches. Clone size is shown for a subset of rows, as once, few, many or a class of expanded clone.

length,D,V,size,J,CDR3,DNA
14,TRBD1,TRBV5-1,few,TRBJ2-1,CASSLGTGNNEQFF,TGCGCCAGCAGCTTGGGGACAGGGAACAATGAGCAGTTCTTC
15,-,TRBV4-1,few,TRBJ1-1,CASSQVVLVNTEAFF,TGCGCCAGCAGCCAAGTAGTGCTTGTGAACACTGAAGCTTTCTTT
14,-,TRBV28,-,TRBJ2-1,CASSLIPITNEQFF,TGTGCCAGCAGTTTAATTCCTATTACCAATGAGCAGTTCTTC
13,TRBD1,TRBV29-1,few,TRBJ2-5,CSVGQGVGETQYF,TGCAGCGTTGGACAGGGGGTGGGGGAGACCCAGTACTTC
14,-,TRBV7-2,few,TRBJ1-1,CASSLTQGSTEAFF,TGTGCCAGCAGCTTGACCCAGGGTTCCACTGAAGCTTTCTTT
16,TRBD2,TRBV19,-,TRBJ2-7,CASKEHSGGATYEQYF,TGTGCCAGTAAGGAGCATAGCGGGGGCGCTACCTACGAGCAGTACTTC
13,-,TRBV15,few,TRBJ1-5,CATSPSYYQPQHF,TGTGCCACCAGCCCCTCGTACTATCAGCCCCAGCATTTT
15,-,TRBV18,few,TRBJ2-2,CASSPGQASTGELFF,TGTGCCAGCTCACCAGGGCAGGCGTCCACCGGGGAGCTGTTTTTT
14,-,TRBV7-9,few,TRBJ1-1,CASSLARGDTEAFF,TGTGCCAGCAGCTTAGCGCGAGGCGACACTGAAGCTTTCTTT
11,-,TRBV20-1,-,TRBJ2-7,CSAVRSYEQYF,TGCAGTGCCGTCAGGTCCTACGAGCAGTACTTC
15,TRBD1,TRBV19,few,TRBJ2-2,CASAQGGPNTGELFF,TGTGCCAGTGCACAGGGGGGCCCGAACACCGGGGAGCTGTTTTTT
13,-,TRBV29-1,-,TRBJ1-1,CSVCEHPNTEAFF,TGCAGCGTTTGTGAACACCCGAACACTGAAGCTTTCTTT
15,TRBD2,TRBV5-4,-,TRBJ2-7,CASASGSGGAYEQYF,TGTGCCAGCGCAAGCGGGAGCGGGGGGGCCTACGAGCAGTACTTC
14,-,TRBV7-9,-,TRBJ1-4,CASSYRTTNEKLFF,TGTGCCAGCAGTTACAGAACAACTAATGAAAAACTGTTTTTT
15,TRBD2,TRBV15,few,TRBJ2-3,CATSRSGRGTDTQYF,TGTGCCACCAGCAGAAGTGGGAGGGGCACAGATACGCAGTATTTT
14,-,TRBV18,few,TRBJ2-1,CASSPPPGRNEQFF,TGTGCCAGCTCACCACCTCCAGGGCGCAATGAGCAGTTCTTC
12,-,TRBV29-1,-,TRBJ2-5,CSVRSGKETQYF,TGCAGCGTTAGGTCGGGGAAAGAGACCCAGTACTTC
17,-,TRBV4-1,-,TRBJ1-2,CASSQDDRKLANYGYTF,TGCGCCAGCAGCCAAGATGACAGGAAATTGGCTAACTATGGCTACACCTTC
13,-,TRBV28,-,TRBJ1-1,CASSPGYNTEAFF,TGTGCCAGCAGCCCAGGGTATAACACTGAAGCTTTCTTT
13,-,TRBV5-4,few,TRBJ1-1,CASSLAGGSEAFF,TGTGCCAGCAGCTTGGCCGGGGGTTCTGAAGCTTTCTTT
13,-,TRBV5-1,-,TRBJ1-1,CASSRGGDTEAFF,TGCGCCAGCAGCCGGGGGGGGGACACTGAAGCTTTCTTT
12,-,TRBV11-2,few,TRBJ2-5,CASGGAGETQYF,TGTGCCAGCGGGGGGGCCGGAGAGACCCAGTACTTC
15,-,TRBV27,-,TRBJ2-2,CASRRGTSNTGELFF,TGTGCCAGCCGGAGGGGAACCTCGAACACCGGGGAGCTGTTTTTT
13,-,TRBV11-2,-,TRBJ1-5,CASSLSSDQPQHF,TGTGCCAGCAGCTTATCCTCAGATCAGCCCCAGCATTTT
14,-,TRBV11-2,-,TRBJ2-7,CASSLVQRPYEQYF,TGTGCCAGCAGCTTAGTTCAGCGACCCTACGAGCAGTACTTC
15,-,TRBV27,few,TRBJ2-4,CASSLVAALKNIQYF,TGTGCCAGCAGTTTAGTAGCAGCCCTCAAAAACATTCAGTACTTC
14,-,TRBV7-8,-,TRBJ2-7,CASSLVGGPYEQYF,TGTGCCAGCAGCTTAGTCGGGGGGCCCTACGAGCAGTACTTC
11,-,TRBV20-1,-,TRBJ1-1,CSASDGVEAFF,TGCAGTGCTAGTGACGGAGTCGAAGCTTTCTTT
14,-,TRBV29-1,-,TRBJ2-4,CSVESRLAKNIQYF,TGCAGCGTTGAATCCAGGCTAGCCAAAAACATTCAGTACTTC
15,-,TRBV4-3,-,TRBJ2-7,CASSRGWEVVGEQYF,TGCGCCAGCAGCCGAGGGTGGGAAGTAGTGGGCGAGCAGTACTTC
15,TRBD1,TRBV7-2,-,TRBJ1-5,CASSRMGQINQPQHF,TGTGCCAGCAGCCGTATGGGACAGATTAATCAGCCCCAGCATTTT
16,-,TRBV7-9,few,TRBJ1-2,CASSVAGVSVNYGYTF,TGTGCCAGCAGCGTGGCCGGGGTATCCGTTAACTATGGCTACACCTTC
14,TRBD2,TRBV5-1,-,TRBJ2-1,CASTGTSGYNEQFF,TGCGCCAGCACAGGGACTAGCGGATACAATGAGCAGTTCTTC
15,TRBD2,TRBV5-1,-,TRBJ2-5,CASSLVSGGRETQYF,TGCGCCAGCAGCTTGGTCTCGGGGGGTCGGGAGACCCAGTACTTC
15,TRBD2,TRBV29-1,-,TRBJ2-7,CSVEEMTSGTYEQYF,TGCAGCGTTGAAGAAATGACTAGCGGCACCTACGAGCAGTACTTC
16,-,TRBV4-2,few,TRBJ1-1,CASSQDGLGLNTEAFF,TGTGCCAGCAGCCAAGATGGACTGGGATTGAACACTGAAGCTTTCTTT
12,-,TRBV30,-,TRBJ1-2,CAWSVFQDGYTF,TGTGCCTGGAGTGTATTCCAGGATGGCTACACCTTC
11,-,TRBV14,few,TRBJ2-2,CASSPSRELFF,TGTGCCAGCAGCCCCTCCCGGGAGCTGTTTTTT
16,TRBD1,TRBV28,-,TRBJ1-4,CASSRPFGTGLEKLFF,TGTGCCAGCAGCAGGCCCTTCGGGACAGGGCTCGAAAAACTGTTTTTT
12,-,TRBV9,few,TRBJ1-4,CASSGGDEKLFF,TGTGCCAGCAGTGGCGGGGACGAAAAACTGTTTTTT
18,TRBD2,TRBV6-4,few,TRBJ2-3,CASSKMWAGTTGTDTQYF,TGTGCCAGCAGTAAGATGTGGGCCGGGACTACTGGCACAGATACGCAGTATTTT